One and the same sample provided the 5 T cell receptor beta chains below, sequenced in a study of cytomegalovirus exposure and HLA in healthy donors. The PCR employed 60 Vbeta primers together with 13 Jbeta primers. This table comes from immunoSEQ multiplex PCR, and its TCRdb copy is limited to in-frame clones, with some not included. The sample yields roughly 300,000 clones, 75% to 90% seen once. Sample: PBMCs. These receptors were obtained from a man aged 35-49 years in good health and CMV-seropositive.

V usage is TRBV6-5 and J usage is TRBJ1-2, with 7 bases fitting TRBD1. J was trimmed by 8 bases and V by 0 bases; bases with no gene match: 12. The CDR3 spans 16 residues. The germline CDR1 and CDR2 sequences are MNHEY and SVGAGI. CDR3 sequence (DNA): TGTGCCAGCAGTTACTCGCCGACAGGGTTGGTCGAAGGCTACACCTTC. Translation: CASSYSPTGLVEGYTF.

The gene calls are TRBV27 and TRBJ2-3; 7 bases match TRBD2. With 2 bases clipped from V and 3 bases from J, the junction kept 5 bases outside the gene matches. From germline, CDR1 is MNHEY and CDR2 SMNVEV (reference sequence). CDR3 length: 15 amino acids. The CDR3 DNA follows: TGTGCCAGCAGTTTAATCCGGGAGGAGACAGATACGCAGTATTTT. This sequence encodes CASSLIREETDTQYF.

The chain couples TRBV28 to TRBJ2-1; 7 positions agree with TRBD2. CDR1 is MDHEN and CDR2 is SYDVKM in the germline V gene. The CDR3 loop spans 16 amino acids. Trimming at V came to 5 bases and at J to 4 bases, leaving 11 bases not matched to a gene. DNA of the CDR3: TGTGCCAGCAGTCGGGCGGCTAGCGGACTTTACAATGAGCAGTTCTTC. Protein product: CASSRAASGLYNEQFF.

This clone appeared a single time. Different DNA sequences within this sample yield the same CDR3. This chain uses TRBV27 with TRBJ2-7, with TRBD1 matching over 8 bases. Germline loops: CDR1 MNHEY, CDR2 SMNVEV (reference sequence). This CDR3 is 12 amino acids long. V trimming: 6 bases; J trimming: 4 bases; junction bases outside the gene matches: 2. For the CDR3, the DNA is TGTGCCAGCAGAAACAGGGGGTACGAGCAGTACTTC. It encodes CASRNRGYEQYF.

This clone was found once. The CDR3 sequence is CATSRVWDRGPYSSGANVLTF. The CDR3 nucleotides are TGTGCCACCAGCAGAGTTTGGGACAGGGGGCCCTATAGCTCTGGGGCCAACGTCCTGACTTTC. This sequence joins TRBV15 and TRBJ2-6, with 12 bases lining up with TRBD1. Germline V gives CDR1 LNHNV, CDR2 YYDKDF (reference sequence). CDR3 size: 21 residues. With V trimmed by 1 base and J by 0 bases, 10 bases remained unmatched.